The 30 T cell receptor beta chains given below trace back to one sample, sequenced in a study of identical twins. TCRdb reprocessed the 5' RACE reads via MiXCR and lists one record per CDR3 protein. The repertoire consists of about 720,000 distinct CDR3 sequences, with 15% to 20% occurring once and the leading ten covering roughly 13%. The sample also formed part of further work on T cells expressing NK-cell markers.

Sequenced input: PBMCs. Receptors were obtained from a woman under 30 in good health.

This clonotype has only a few counts. This rearrangement joins TRBV20-1 to TRBJ1-5, with 9 bases matching TRBD1. This CDR3 has 16 residues. Trimming removed 5 bases from V and 3 bases from J; junction bases left unmatched: 11. Germline V CDR1 and CDR2: DFQATT, SNEGSKA (reference sequence). CDR3 region: CSASASRDRVNQPQHF. The CDR3 nucleotides read TGCAGTGCTTCCGCATCCCGGGACAGGGTCAATCAGCCCCAGCATTTT.

CDR3 sequence: CASSQQGSLEQYF. CDR3 DNA: TGTGCCAGCAGCCAACAAGGATCTTTGGAGCAGTACTTC. This sequence joins TRBV3-1 and TRBJ2-7, with D unresolved. The CDR3 extends over 13 amino acids. In germline, CDR1 is LGHDT, CDR2 YNNKEL (reference sequence). The V and J ends lost 2 bases and 7 bases respectively, with 12 bases between them.

This clonotype has only a few counts. The rearrangement links TRBV5-1 to TRBJ2-1; TRBD2 matches 12 bases. CDR3 length equals 16 residues. The V segment lost 0 bases and the J segment 3 bases; nucleotides outside the gene matches: 1. Germline V CDR1 and CDR2: SGHRS, YFSETQ. The CDR3 spells CASSLAGLAGYNEQFF. The CDR3 DNA reads TGCGCCAGCAGCTTGGCGGGACTAGCGGGCTACAATGAGCAGTTCTTC.

In this sample, this clonotype turned up a few times. CDR3 DNA sequence: TGTGCCAGCAATTCGGGCACAGCCTACGAGCAGTACTTC. Translated: CASNSGTAYEQYF. The V gene is TRBV7-9, the J gene TRBJ2-7; D gene unclear. The CDR3 sequence is 13 residues long. V was cut by 7 bases and J by 2 bases, with 12 bases left in between. CDR1 and CDR2 (germline): SEHNR, FQNEAQ (reference sequence).

This clonotype has more than one count but fewer than ten. This sequence joins TRBV5-1 and TRBJ1-6; D unclear. V lost 2 bases and J 6 bases, leaving 9 bases between the germline ends. Germline CDR1 SGHRS, CDR2 YFSETQ. This CDR3 spans 14 amino acids. CDR3 protein: CASSFAETNSPLHF. Here the CDR3 DNA reads TGCGCCAGCAGCTTCGCAGAAACTAATTCACCCCTCCACTTT.

This clonotype showed up just a few times. This sequence joins TRBV2 and TRBJ2-5; unclear D gene. CDR3 length: 13 amino acids. V was cut by 1 base and J by 0 bases, with 3 bases left in between. The germline CDR1 and CDR2 sequences are SNHLY and FYNNEI. The CDR3 loop is CASSEGNQETQYF. CDR3 DNA sequence: TGTGCCAGCAGTGAAGGGAACCAAGAGACCCAGTACTTC.

In its sample, this clonotype was seen a few times. This rearrangement joins TRBV10-3 to TRBJ1-1; D remains ambiguous. The CDR3 covers 15 residues. The V gene's germline CDR1 is ENHRY and CDR2 SYGVKD. Trimming pared 0 bases from V and 2 bases from J, leaving 10 bases between. The CDR3 DNA is TGTGCCATCAGTGAGTCGCTGGGATCAAACACTGAAGCTTTCTTT. It specifies CAISESLGSNTEAFF.

The table lists this clonotype with a few counts. This rearrangement joins TRBV7-8 to TRBJ2-5; D is perhaps TRBD2 (5 bases). V dropped 5 bases and J dropped 2 bases, with 12 bases sitting between them. The CDR3 spans 14 residues. Germline V gene lookup returns CDR1 SGHVS and CDR2 FQNEAQ. The CDR3 DNA sequence: TGTGCCAGCAGCCCCCGGACTTTACAAGAGACCCAGTACTTC. Residues: CASSPRTLQETQYF.

This clonotype was seen more than once but under ten times. This sequence joins TRBV20-1 and TRBJ1-2, with TRBD1 identical over 9 bases. The CDR3 has 17 amino acids. The germline V gene encodes CDR1 DFQATT and CDR2 SNEGSKA (reference sequence). Trimming took 1 base from V and 0 from J; bases not matched to a gene: 9. The CDR3: CSARGPRDRVTNYGYTF. CDR3 nucleotides: TGCAGTGCTAGAGGGCCCCGGGACAGGGTAACTAACTATGGCTACACCTTC.

The chain combines TRBV9 with TRBJ1-1; possibly TRBD1 for D (5 bases). The CDR3 covers 15 residues. Germline-derived CDR1 and CDR2 are SGDLS and YYNGEE. The germline V and J ends were trimmed by 4 bases and 1 base, with 14 bases remaining between them. The chain's CDR3 is CASSTGTGTNTEAFF. The CDR3 bases are TGTGCCAGCAGCACGGGGACGGGGACGAACACTGAAGCTTTCTTT.

This clonotype was detected a few times. The V call is TRBV21-1, the J call TRBJ2-3. TRBV21-1 is assigned pseudogene status. The CDR3 loop spans 14 amino acids. The CDR3 DNA follows: TGTGCCAGCAGCAAAGCCTCTGGCACAGATACGCAGTATTTT. This encodes CASSKASGTDTQYF.

The chain employs TRBV19 and TRBJ2-5; D gene ambiguous. Trimming took 5 bases from V and 5 from J, leaving 18 bases between them. The CDR3 totals 15 residues. CDR1 is LNHDA, CDR2 SQIVND, per germline (reference sequence). The CDR3 region is CASSPSFTGVETQYF. Here the CDR3 DNA reads TGTGCCAGTAGTCCGTCATTTACCGGTGTGGAGACCCAGTACTTC.

This clonotype was seen a handful of times. The chain joins TRBV9 to TRBJ2-1; 15 bases map to TRBD2. From germline, CDR1 is SGDLS and CDR2 YYNGEE. This CDR3 spans 15 amino acids. The J segment lost 8 bases and the V segment lost 4 bases, leaving 4 bases of the junction unmatched. The CDR3 nucleotides are TGTGCCAGCAGCCAGGGACTAGCGGGAGGATATGAGCAGTTCTTC. As protein: CASSQGLAGGYEQFF.

The chain links TRBV7-3 to TRBJ1-1, with D maybe TRBD1 (6 bases). The CDR3 length is 14 residues. Between the trimmed V and J ends, which lost 1 base and 5 bases, there was a span of 11 bases. The germline V gene encodes CDR1 SGHTA and CDR2 FQGTGA. The CDR3 sequence: CASSLNPDRTEAFF. CDR3 in DNA: TGTGCCAGCAGCTTAAATCCGGACAGAACTGAAGCTTTCTTT.

This chain links TRBV20-1 with TRBJ1-4; perhaps TRBD1 as D (6 bases). The CDR3 loop spans 13 amino acids. Germline V gene data show CDR1 as DFQATT and CDR2 as SNEGSKA (reference sequence). The V and J ends lost 5 bases and 2 bases respectively, with 9 bases between them. This CDR3 is CSAAQGTNEKLFF. The CDR3 DNA is TGCAGTGCTGCACAGGGTACTAATGAAAAACTGTTTTTT.

The chain joins TRBV20-1 to TRBJ1-1; D might be TRBD1 (5 bases). Deletions cut 2 bases from V and 0 bases from J, with 13 bases between. The CDR3 runs to 15 residues. Germline-derived CDR1 and CDR2 are DFQATT and SNEGSKA (reference sequence). The chain's CDR3 is CSARQGSHVNTEAFF. The DNA for the CDR3 is TGCAGTGCTAGACAGGGTAGTCATGTGAACACTGAAGCTTTCTTT.

J is TRBJ2-2 and V is TRBV7-8, with D tentatively TRBD1 (7 bases). Deletions cut 5 bases from V and 6 bases from J, with 13 bases between. This CDR3 has 14 residues. Germline loops: CDR1 SGHVS, CDR2 FQNEAQ. The DNA of the CDR3 is TGTGCCAGCAGCGCATTCAGGGGGGCCGGGGAGCTGTTTTTT. Protein sequence: CASSAFRGAGELFF.

The CDR3 sequence is CASSGGLHEQYF. CDR3 nucleotide sequence: TGTGCCAGCAGCGGGGGCCTCCACGAGCAGTACTTC. The gene calls are TRBV7-9 and TRBJ2-7, with D possibly TRBD1 on 6 matching bases. Germline CDR1 and CDR2: SEHNR and FQNEAQ (reference sequence). CDR3 size: 12 residues. Trimming shortened V by 5 bases and J by 5 bases, and 10 bases separated the two germline ends.

This clonotype turned up a few times. The chain couples TRBV7-4 to TRBJ1-1, with D hard to call. There are 12 residues in the CDR3. Looked up from germline, CDR1 is SGHVT and CDR2 is SQSDAQ. The V end was cut by 1 base, the J end by 9 bases, with 9 bases between. This chain's CDR3 is CASSLVRGKAFF. The CDR3 coding sequence is TGTGCCAGCAGCTTAGTCCGGGGTAAAGCTTTCTTT. The entire variable domain, with the rest obtained from reference TRBV7-4 and TRBJ1-1, is as follows: GAGVSQSPRYKVAKRGRDVALRCDSISGHVTLYWYRQTLGQGSEVLTYSQSDAQRDKSGRPSGRFSAERPERSVSTLKIQRTEQGDSAVYLCASSLVRGKAFFGQGTRLTVV.

A few counts support this clonotype. V and J are TRBV28 and TRBJ2-3, with TRBD2 as a possible D gene (6 bases). Trimming cost V 2 bases and J 4 bases, with 10 bases left between them. From germline, CDR1 is MDHEN and CDR2 SYDVKM. The CDR3 is 14 amino acids. In DNA form, the CDR3 reads TGTGCCAGCAGTTTAAGACTAGTCGCAGATACGCAGTATTTT. Its protein is CASSLRLVADTQYF.

This clonotype was counted a few times. The V gene is TRBV15, the J gene TRBJ2-2; possible D gene TRBD2, 5 bases. Germline V CDR1 and CDR2: LNHNV, YYDKDF (reference sequence). This CDR3 has 15 residues. The V end was cut by 6 bases, the J end by 3 bases, with 14 bases between. CDR3 nucleotide sequence: TGTGCCACCAGTCCGGAAGGACTCTACACCGGGGAGCTGTTTTTT. Amino acid sequence: CATSPEGLYTGELFF.

The chain uses TRBV12-3 or TRBV12-4 and TRBJ2-1; D is possibly TRBD1 or TRBD2 (5 bases each). This CDR3 region has 11 residues. Trimming shortened V by 7 bases and J by 11 bases, and 12 bases separated the two germline ends. The CDR3 loop is CASTLGGKQFF. DNA of the CDR3: TGTGCCAGCACACTTGGGGGAAAGCAGTTCTTC.

This clonotype appeared a few times. The chain couples TRBV27 to TRBJ2-7; D possibly corresponds to TRBD1 (6 bases). The CDR3 sequence is 12 residues long. With 5 bases removed from V and 7 bases from J, the gap between germline ends came to 12 bases. The germline gives CDR1 MNHEY, CDR2 SMNVEV (reference sequence). The CDR3 here is CASSHRVEEQYF. DNA of the CDR3: TGTGCCAGCAGTCACAGGGTGGAGGAGCAGTACTTC.

The rearrangement uses TRBV3-1 and TRBJ1-6; weak D call: TRBD1 (6 bases). This CDR3 has 15 residues. V lost 2 bases and J lost 9, with 14 bases in between. From germline, CDR1 is LGHDT and CDR2 YNNKEL (reference sequence). In DNA form, the CDR3 reads TGTGCCAGCAGCCAATCGCAGGGGCTGGCTTCACCCCTCCACTTT. It is translated as CASSQSQGLASPLHF.

V gene TRBV20-1 combines with J gene TRBJ2-3; no clear D gene. CDR3 size: 12 residues. The germline CDR1 and CDR2 sequences are DFQATT and SNEGSKA (reference sequence). V was clipped by 3 bases and J by 3 bases, with 7 bases between them. DNA of the CDR3: TGCAGTGCTAGCGTACAAACAGATACGCAGTATTTT. This gives the protein CSASVQTDTQYF.

This clonotype occurred a few times. J is TRBJ2-7 and V is TRBV9; D ambiguous. Germline-derived CDR1 and CDR2 are SGDLS and YYNGEE. The CDR3 sequence is 14 residues long. V was pared by 6 bases and J by 4 bases, with 17 bases between. The CDR3 sequence is CASTLIVPDYEQYF. In nucleotides, the CDR3 is TGTGCCAGCACCCTGATAGTGCCCGATTACGAGCAGTACTTC.

The V and J genes are TRBV7-9 and TRBJ1-1; D unclear. The V gene lost 7 bases and the J gene lost 5 bases, with 14 bases spanning the gap. Germline values: CDR1 SEHNR, CDR2 FQNEAQ (reference sequence). The CDR3 spans 13 residues. CDR3 sequence: CASTPGVETEAFF. DNA of the CDR3: TGTGCCAGCACCCCCGGGGTTGAGACTGAAGCTTTCTTT.

The gene calls are TRBV6-1 and TRBJ2-7; TRBD1 might be the D (5 bases). The germline V gene encodes CDR1 MNHNS and CDR2 SASEGT. The V and J ends lost 7 bases and 6 bases respectively, with 19 bases between them. This CDR3 is 14 amino acids long. CDR3 DNA sequence: TGTGCCAGCATCACCCCCGGACACCAGGGCGAGCAGTACTTC. Residues: CASITPGHQGEQYF.

This clonotype has only a few counts. This sequence joins TRBV6-1 and TRBJ2-3; 10 bases line up with TRBD1. Unmatched junction bases numbered 6, after V lost 4 bases and J lost 2 bases. The CDR3 sequence is 16 residues long. Germline V CDR1 and CDR2: MNHNS, SASEGT. The CDR3 sequence is CASSGGTGVITDTQYF. The CDR3 DNA follows: TGTGCCAGCAGTGGCGGGACAGGGGTCATCACAGATACGCAGTATTTT.

The rearrangement joins TRBV7-2 to TRBJ2-3; 7 bases align to TRBD1. V lost 2 bases, J lost 2 bases, and 4 bases stayed unmatched. This CDR3 is 15 amino acids long. CDR1 and CDR2 from the germline V gene are SGHTA and FQGNSA. The DNA for the CDR3 is TGTGCCAGCAGCTTATGGACAGGAGTCACAGATACGCAGTATTTT. Protein: CASSLWTGVTDTQYF.